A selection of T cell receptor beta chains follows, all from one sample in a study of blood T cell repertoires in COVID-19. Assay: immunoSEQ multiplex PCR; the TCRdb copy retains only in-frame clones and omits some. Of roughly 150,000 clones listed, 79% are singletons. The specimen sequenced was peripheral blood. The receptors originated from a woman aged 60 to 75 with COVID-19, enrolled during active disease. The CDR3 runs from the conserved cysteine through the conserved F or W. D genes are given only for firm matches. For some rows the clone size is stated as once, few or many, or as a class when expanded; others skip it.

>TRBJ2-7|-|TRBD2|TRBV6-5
TGTGCCAGCAGTTGGGGTCGCAGAGCGGGAGTTTACGAGCAGTACTTC
CASSWGRRAGVYEQYF
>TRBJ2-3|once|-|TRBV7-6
TGTGCCAGCACCCTTAGTTCGGTACCAACTAGCACAGATACGCAGTATTTT
CASTLSSVPTSTDTQYF
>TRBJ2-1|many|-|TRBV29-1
TGCAGCGTTATGCGGGGTAATGAGCAGTTCTTC
CSVMRGNEQFF
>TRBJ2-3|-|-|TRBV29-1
TGCAGCGCCGGGGAGGTTAGCACAGATACGCAGTATTTT
CSAGEVSTDTQYF
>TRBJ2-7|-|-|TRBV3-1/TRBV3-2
TGTGCCAGCAGCCAAGATCTTGCTAGCCGGCGCGAGCAGTACTTC
CASSQDLASRREQYF
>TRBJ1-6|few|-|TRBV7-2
TGTGCCAGCAGCATCAGAACAGTGGATTCACCCCTCCACTTT
CASSIRTVDSPLHF
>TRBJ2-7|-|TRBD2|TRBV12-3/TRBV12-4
TGTGCCAGCAGCCACGGGGGGTCCTACGAGCAGTACTTC
CASSHGGSYEQYF
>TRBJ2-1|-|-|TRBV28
TGTGCCAGCACCAGATGGGGGGAAGTCAATGAGCAGTTCTTC
CASTRWGEVNEQFF
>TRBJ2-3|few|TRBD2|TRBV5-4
TGTGCCAGCAGCTTGGGTCTAGCGGGTCGCACAGATACGCAGTATTTT
CASSLGLAGRTDTQYF
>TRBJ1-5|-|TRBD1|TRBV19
TGTGCCAGTAGTACTTCCCCCCTGCCAGGGGGACAGCCCCAGCATTTT
CASSTSPLPGGQPQHF
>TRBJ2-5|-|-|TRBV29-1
TGCAGCGTTGACACGCGGGAGACCCAGTACTTC
CSVDTRETQYF
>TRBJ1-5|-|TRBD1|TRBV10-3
TGTGCCACCGGGACAGGGGGTGATCAGCCCCAGCATTTT
CATGTGGDQPQHF
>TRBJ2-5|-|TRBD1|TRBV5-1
TGCGCCAGCAGCTCCGGGAGACAGGGGCGACAAGAGACCCAGTACTTC
CASSSGRQGRQETQYF
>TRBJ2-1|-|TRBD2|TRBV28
TGTGCCAGCAGCCTACCCGGGAGGGCCTTGAATGAGCAGTTCTTC
CASSLPGRALNEQFF
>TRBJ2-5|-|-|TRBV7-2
TGTGCCAGCAGCTTAGCGGGGGCTGAGGAGACCCAGTACTTC
CASSLAGAEETQYF
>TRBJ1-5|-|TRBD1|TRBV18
TGTGCCAGCTCACTAGCAGATACAGGGGGCAATCAGCCCCAGCATTTT
CASSLADTGGNQPQHF
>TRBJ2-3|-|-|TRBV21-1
TGTGCCAGCAGCGAGAGGGCAAACGGATTAGATACGCAGTATTTT
CASSERANGLDTQYF
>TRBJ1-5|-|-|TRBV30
TGTGCCTGGAGTGCCGACGGGAGCAATCAGCCCCAGCATTTT
CAWSADGSNQPQHF
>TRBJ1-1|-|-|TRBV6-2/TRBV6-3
TGTGCCAGCAGTTACAGGTCAGCACGGGACACTGAAGCTTTCTTT
CASSYRSARDTEAFF
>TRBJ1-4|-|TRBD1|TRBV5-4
TGTGCCAGCAGCACAGGGGCCGACTCGAATGAAAAACTGTTTTTT
CASSTGADSNEKLFF
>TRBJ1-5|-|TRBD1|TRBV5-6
TGTGCCAGCAGCCTGGGACAGGCCATAAATCAGCCCCAGCATTTT
CASSLGQAINQPQHF
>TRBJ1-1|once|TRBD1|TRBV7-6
TGTGCCAGCAGTTTAACAGGGGGTGACACTGAAGCTTTCTTT
CASSLTGGDTEAFF
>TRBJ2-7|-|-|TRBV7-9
TGTGCCAGCAGCTCCGACAGGACCAGCTCCTACGAGCAGTACTTC
CASSSDRTSSYEQYF
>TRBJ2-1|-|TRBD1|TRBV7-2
TGTGCCAGCAGCTTATGGACAGGGAGGTCTGAGCAGTTCTTC
CASSLWTGRSEQFF
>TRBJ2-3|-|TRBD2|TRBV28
TGTGCCAGCAGGACCCAGACTAGCGGGAGGGCCAGAGATACGCAGTATTTT
CASRTQTSGRARDTQYF